This T cell receptor beta chain came from a study of OX40 agonist ivuxolimab in advanced cancers. Study at large: Head and neck, renal cell, melanoma or hepatocellular carcinoma were the cancers that dose-escalation patients had. Subjects had a mean age of roughly 60 years, with a range of 23 to 79; around 83% were male. People who had prior anti-PD-1, anti-PD-L1 or anti-CTLA-4 therapy could take part, and around 39% had some.

Turning to this clone: The target antigen is unknown.

Study-wide points: The CD4+ and CD8+ T cells in the blood had expanded clonally by week 6 at 0.1 to 3.0 mg/kg.

This CDR3 has 15 residues. Trimming removed 0 bases at V and 0 bases at J, with 5 bases between. Germline V gene sequence: CDR1 ENHRY, CDR2 SYGVKD. Clones were read by immunoSEQ multiplex PCR, and TCRdb kept only the in-frame ones, dropping some. The data hold 45,000 to 65,000 clones, with roughly 90% observed a single time. This specimen consisted of CD4+ or CD8+ T cells sorted from blood, obtained in a trial of the OX40 agonist ivuxolimab. The genes are TRBV10-3 and TRBJ1-4; D remains ambiguous. This sequence was found in an adult with an advanced solid tumor such as melanoma, head and neck, liver or kidney cancer. CDR3 loop: CAISESESTNEKLFF. In DNA form, the CDR3 reads TGTGCCATCAGTGAGTCCGAGTCAACTAATGAAAAACTGTTTTTT.